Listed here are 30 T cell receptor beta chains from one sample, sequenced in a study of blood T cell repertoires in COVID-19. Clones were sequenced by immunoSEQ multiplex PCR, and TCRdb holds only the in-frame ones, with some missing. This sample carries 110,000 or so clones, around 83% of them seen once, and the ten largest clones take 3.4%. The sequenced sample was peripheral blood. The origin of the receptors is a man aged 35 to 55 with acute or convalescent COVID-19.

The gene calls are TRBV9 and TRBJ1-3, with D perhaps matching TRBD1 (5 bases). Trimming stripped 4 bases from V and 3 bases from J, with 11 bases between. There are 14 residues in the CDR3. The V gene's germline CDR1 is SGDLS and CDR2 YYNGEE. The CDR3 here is CASSQGGGGNTIYF. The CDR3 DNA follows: TGTGCCAGCAGCCAGGGCGGTGGTGGAAACACCATATATTTT.

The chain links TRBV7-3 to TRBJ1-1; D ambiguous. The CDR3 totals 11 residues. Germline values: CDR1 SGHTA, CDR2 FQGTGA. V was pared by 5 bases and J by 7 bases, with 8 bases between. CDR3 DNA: TGTGCCAGCAGCCAGGCGAATGAAGCTTTCTTT. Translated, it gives CASSQANEAFF.

CDR3 sequence (DNA): TGTGCCAGCAGTTCGACAGGGGGGAGCTATGGCTACACCTTC. Translation gives CASSSTGGSYGYTF. The chain carries TRBV2 and TRBJ1-2, with TRBD1 identical over 9 bases. CDR1 is SNHLY and CDR2 is FYNNEI in the germline V gene. The CDR3 totals 14 residues. V lost 5 bases and J lost 4; bases outside the gene matches: 5. The full variable domain, rest sourced from reference TRBV2 and TRBJ1-2, is EPEVTQTPSHQVTQMGQEVILRCVPISNHLYFYWYRQILGQKVEFLVSFYNNEISEKSEIFDDQFSVERPDGSNFTLKIRSTKLEDSAMYFCASSSTGGSYGYTFGSGTRLTVV.

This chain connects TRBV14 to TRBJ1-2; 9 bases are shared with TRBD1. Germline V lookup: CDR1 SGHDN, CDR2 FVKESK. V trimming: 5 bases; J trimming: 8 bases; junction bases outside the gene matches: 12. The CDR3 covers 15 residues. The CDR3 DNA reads TGTGCCAGCAGCGTCCCCGGGACAGGGTTTAAGGGCTACACCTTC. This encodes CASSVPGTGFKGYTF.

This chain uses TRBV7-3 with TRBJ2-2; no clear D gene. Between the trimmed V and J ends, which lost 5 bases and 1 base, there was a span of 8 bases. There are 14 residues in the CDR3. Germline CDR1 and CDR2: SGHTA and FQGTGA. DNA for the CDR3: TGTGCCAGCAGCGCAACAGTGAACACCGGGGAGCTGTTTTTT. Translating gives CASSATVNTGELFF. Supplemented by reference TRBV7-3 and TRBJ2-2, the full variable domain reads GAGVSQTPSNKVTEKGKYVELRCDPISGHTALYWYRQSLGQGPEFLIYFQGTGAADDSGLPNDRFFAVRPEGSVSTLKIQRTERGDSAVYLCASSATVNTGELFFGEGSRLTVL.

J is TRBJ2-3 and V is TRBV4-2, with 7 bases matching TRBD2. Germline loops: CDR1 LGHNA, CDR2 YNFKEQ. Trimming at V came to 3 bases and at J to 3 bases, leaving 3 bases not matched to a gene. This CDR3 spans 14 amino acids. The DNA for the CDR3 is TGTGCCAGCAGCCAGGTGGGGGGGACAGATACGCAGTATTTT. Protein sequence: CASSQVGGTDTQYF.

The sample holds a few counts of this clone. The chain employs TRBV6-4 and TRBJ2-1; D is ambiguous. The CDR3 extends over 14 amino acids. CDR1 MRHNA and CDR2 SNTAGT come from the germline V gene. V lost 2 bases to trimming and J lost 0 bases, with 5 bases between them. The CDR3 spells CASSDGSSYNEQFF. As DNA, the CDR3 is TGTGCCAGCAGTGACGGCAGCTCCTACAATGAGCAGTTCTTC.

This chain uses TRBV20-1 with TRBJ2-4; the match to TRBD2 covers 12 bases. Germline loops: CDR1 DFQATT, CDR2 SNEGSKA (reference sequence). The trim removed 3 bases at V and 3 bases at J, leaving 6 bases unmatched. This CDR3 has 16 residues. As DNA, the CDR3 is TGCAGTGCTAGTCTAGCGGGGGGGATAGTCAAAAACATTCAGTACTTC. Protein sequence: CSASLAGGIVKNIQYF.

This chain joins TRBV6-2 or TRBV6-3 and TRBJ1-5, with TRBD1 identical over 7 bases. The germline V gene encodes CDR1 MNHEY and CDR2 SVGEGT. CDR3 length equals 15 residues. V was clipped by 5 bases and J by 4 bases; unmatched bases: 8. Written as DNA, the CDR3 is TGTGCCAGCAGTCGGCGGGCAGGGGGAAATCAGCCCCAGCATTTT. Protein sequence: CASSRRAGGNQPQHF.

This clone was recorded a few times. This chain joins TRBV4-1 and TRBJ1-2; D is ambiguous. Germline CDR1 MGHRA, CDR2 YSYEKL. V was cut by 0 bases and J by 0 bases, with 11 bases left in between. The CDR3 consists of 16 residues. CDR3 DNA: TGCGCCAGCAGCCAAGATCGAATGCGGGCTAACTATGGCTACACCTTC. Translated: CASSQDRMRANYGYTF.

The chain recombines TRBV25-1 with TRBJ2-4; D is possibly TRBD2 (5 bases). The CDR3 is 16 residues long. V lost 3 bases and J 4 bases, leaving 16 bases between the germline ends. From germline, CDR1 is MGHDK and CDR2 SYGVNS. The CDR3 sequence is CASSDWSGSDKNIQYF. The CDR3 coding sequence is TGTGCCAGCAGTGATTGGTCGGGGTCTGATAAAAACATTCAGTACTTC.

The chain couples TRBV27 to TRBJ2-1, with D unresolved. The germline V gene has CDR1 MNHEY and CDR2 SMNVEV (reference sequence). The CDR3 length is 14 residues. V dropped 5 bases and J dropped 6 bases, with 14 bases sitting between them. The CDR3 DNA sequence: TGTGCCAGCAGTCCATCCGCATCAGGCAATGAGCAGTTCTTC. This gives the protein CASSPSASGNEQFF.

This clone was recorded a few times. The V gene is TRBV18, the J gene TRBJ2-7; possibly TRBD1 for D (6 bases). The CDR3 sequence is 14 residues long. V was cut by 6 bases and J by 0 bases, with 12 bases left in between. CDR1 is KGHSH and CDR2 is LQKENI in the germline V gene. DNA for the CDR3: TGTGCCAGCTCGTCTACAGGGAACTCCTACGAGCAGTACTTC. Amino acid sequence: CASSSTGNSYEQYF.

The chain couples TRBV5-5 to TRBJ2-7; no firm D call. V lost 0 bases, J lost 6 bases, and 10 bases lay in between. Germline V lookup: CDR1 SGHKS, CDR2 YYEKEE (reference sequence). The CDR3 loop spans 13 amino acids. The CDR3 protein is CASSLGGVGEQYF. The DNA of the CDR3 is TGTGCCAGCAGCTTGGGCGGTGTGGGCGAGCAGTACTTC.

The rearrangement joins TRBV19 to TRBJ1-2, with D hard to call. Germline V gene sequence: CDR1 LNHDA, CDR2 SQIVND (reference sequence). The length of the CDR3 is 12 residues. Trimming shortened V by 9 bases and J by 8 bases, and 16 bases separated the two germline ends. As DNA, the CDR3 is TGTGCCAGCACTTCATGGGCGGGAGGCTACACCTTC. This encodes CASTSWAGGYTF.

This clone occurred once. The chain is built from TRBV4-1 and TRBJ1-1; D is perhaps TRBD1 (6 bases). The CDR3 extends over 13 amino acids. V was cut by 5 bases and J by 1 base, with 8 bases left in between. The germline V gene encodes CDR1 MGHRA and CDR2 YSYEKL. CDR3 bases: TGCGCCAGCAGCAAACAGGGGAACACTGAAGCTTTCTTT. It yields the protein CASSKQGNTEAFF.

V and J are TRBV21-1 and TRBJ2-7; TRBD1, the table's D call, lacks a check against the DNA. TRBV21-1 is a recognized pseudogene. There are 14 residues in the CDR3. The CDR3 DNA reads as TGTGCCAGCAGCAAGACGGACAGGGGTTACGAGCAGTACTTC. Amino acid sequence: CASSKTDRGYEQYF.

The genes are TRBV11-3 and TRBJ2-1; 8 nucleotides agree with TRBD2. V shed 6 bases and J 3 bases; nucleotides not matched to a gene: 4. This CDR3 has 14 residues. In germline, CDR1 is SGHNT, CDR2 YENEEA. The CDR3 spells CASSGTRGYNEQFF. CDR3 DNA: TGTGCCAGCAGTGGGACTAGGGGCTACAATGAGCAGTTCTTC. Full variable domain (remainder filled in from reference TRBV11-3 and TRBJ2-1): EAGVVQSPRYKIIEKKQPVAFWCNPISGHNTLYWYLQNLGQGPELLIRYENEEAVDDSQLPKDRFSAERLKGVDSTLKIQPAELGDSAVYLCASSGTRGYNEQFFGPGTRLTVL.

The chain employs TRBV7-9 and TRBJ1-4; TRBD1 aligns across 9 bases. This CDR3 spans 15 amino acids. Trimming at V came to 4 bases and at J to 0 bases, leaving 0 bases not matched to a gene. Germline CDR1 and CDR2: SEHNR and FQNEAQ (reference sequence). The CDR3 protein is CASSWDRATNEKLFF. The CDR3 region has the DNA TGTGCCAGCAGCTGGGACAGGGCAACTAATGAAAAACTGTTTTTT.

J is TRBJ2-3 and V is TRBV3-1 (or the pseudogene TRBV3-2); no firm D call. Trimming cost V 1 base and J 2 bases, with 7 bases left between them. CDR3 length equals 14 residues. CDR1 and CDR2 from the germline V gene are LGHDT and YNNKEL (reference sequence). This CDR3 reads CASSQGALTDTQYF. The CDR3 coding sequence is TGTGCCAGCAGCCAAGGAGCGCTCACAGATACGCAGTATTTT.

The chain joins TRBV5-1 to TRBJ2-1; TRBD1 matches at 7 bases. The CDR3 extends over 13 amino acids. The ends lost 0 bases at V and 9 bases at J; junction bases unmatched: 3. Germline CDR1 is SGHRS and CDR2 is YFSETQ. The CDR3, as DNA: TGCGCCAGCAGCTTGGGACAGGGAAGTGAGCAGTTCTTC. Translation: CASSLGQGSEQFF.

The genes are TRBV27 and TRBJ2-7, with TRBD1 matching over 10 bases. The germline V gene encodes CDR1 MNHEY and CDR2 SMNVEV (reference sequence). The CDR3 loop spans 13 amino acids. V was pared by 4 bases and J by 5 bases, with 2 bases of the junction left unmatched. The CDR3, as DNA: TGTGCCAGCAGTTGGGACAGGGGAAACGAGCAGTACTTC. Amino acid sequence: CASSWDRGNEQYF.

CDR3 region: CATSRGGGSGGLETQYF. In DNA, the CDR3 is TGTGCCACCAGCAGAGGCGGGGGTAGCGGGGGTCTGGAGACCCAGTACTTC. V is TRBV15 and J is TRBJ2-5, with 9 positions matching TRBD2. Germline V gene lookup returns CDR1 LNHNV and CDR2 YYDKDF (reference sequence). The CDR3 sequence is 17 residues long. Trimming cost V 1 base and J 5 bases; bases outside gene matches: 11.

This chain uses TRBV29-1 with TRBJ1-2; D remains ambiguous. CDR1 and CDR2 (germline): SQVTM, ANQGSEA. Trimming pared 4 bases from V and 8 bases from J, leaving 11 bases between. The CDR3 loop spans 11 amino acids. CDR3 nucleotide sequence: TGCAGCGTTGGTACCCCCGAGGGCTACACCTTC. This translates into CSVGTPEGYTF.

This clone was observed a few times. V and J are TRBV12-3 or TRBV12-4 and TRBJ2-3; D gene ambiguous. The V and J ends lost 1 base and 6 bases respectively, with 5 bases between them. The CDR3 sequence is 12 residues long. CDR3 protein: CASSLVPDTQYF. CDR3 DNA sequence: TGTGCCAGCAGTTTAGTTCCGGATACGCAGTATTTT.

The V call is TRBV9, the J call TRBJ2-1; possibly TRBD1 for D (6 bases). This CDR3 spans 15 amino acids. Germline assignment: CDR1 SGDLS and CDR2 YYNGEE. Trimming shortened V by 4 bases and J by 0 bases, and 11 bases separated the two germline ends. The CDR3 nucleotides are TGTGCCAGCAGCCCAACAGGGAGCTCCTACAATGAGCAGTTCTTC. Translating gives CASSPTGSSYNEQFF.

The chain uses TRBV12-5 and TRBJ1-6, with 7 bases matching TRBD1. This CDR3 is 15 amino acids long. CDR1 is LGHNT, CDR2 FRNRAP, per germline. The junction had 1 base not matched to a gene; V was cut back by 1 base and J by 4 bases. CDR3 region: CASGLGGQYNSPLHF. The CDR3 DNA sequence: TGTGCTAGTGGTTTGGGGGGACAGTATAATTCACCCCTCCACTTT.

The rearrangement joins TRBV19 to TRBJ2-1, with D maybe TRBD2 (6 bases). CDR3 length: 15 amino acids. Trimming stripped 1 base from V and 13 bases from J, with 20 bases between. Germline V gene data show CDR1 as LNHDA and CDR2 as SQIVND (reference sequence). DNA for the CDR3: TGTGCCAGTAGTATAGGCCGGGACTCCACGGGGTCCCAGTTCTTC. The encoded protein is CASSIGRDSTGSQFF.

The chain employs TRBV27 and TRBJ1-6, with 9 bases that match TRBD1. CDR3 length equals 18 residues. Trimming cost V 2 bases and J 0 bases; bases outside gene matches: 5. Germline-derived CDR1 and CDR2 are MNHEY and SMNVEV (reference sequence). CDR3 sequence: CASSLVGQGRSYNSPLHF. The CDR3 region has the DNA TGTGCCAGCAGTTTAGTGGGACAGGGACGCTCCTATAATTCACCCCTCCACTTT.

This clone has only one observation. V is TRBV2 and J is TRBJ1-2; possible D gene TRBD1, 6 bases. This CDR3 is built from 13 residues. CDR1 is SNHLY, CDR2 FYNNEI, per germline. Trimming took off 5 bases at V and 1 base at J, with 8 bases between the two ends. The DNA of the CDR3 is TGTGCCAGCAGTAAGGACAGTAACTATGGCTACACCTTC. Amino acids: CASSKDSNYGYTF.